This T cell receptor beta chain was retrieved from a study of T-cell memory formation after mild COVID-19. Whole-study context: TCR clusters largely stayed donor specific.

V was pared by 2 bases and J by 8 bases, with 23 bases between. This CDR3 is built from 17 residues. Germline assignment: CDR1 SGHKS and CDR2 YYEKEE (reference sequence). This clonotype was seen more than once but under ten times. Via MiXCR, TCRdb re-called the 5' RACE reads, giving one row per CDR3 protein. In the table there are 130,000 to 150,000 distinct CDR3 sequences, about 5.5% of which are singletons. The chain uses TRBV5-5 and TRBJ2-4; either TRBD1 or TRBD2 may supply D (6 bases each). The sequence was collected from an adult woman who had mild COVID-19 (a few samples of this study predate the infection). Cell type and time point are not known. Material: PBMCs or a T cell subset sorted from them (not recorded which). This chain's CDR3 is CASSFRGDPGKKYIQYF. CDR3 bases: TGTGCCAGCAGCTTTAGGGGGGACCCCGGAAAAAAATACATTCAGTACTTC.